The entry below gives a single T cell receptor beta chain sequence along with its context. The antigen remains unidentified. Measured with immunoSEQ multiplex PCR; TCRdb has only the in-frame clones, and not every one. Counted here are some 2,500,000 clones, 80% to 95% occurring once; the ten biggest clones make up approximately 0.39%. The data originate from a study of shared clonotypes between healthy human individuals. Study conclusions and caveats: When compared with the clonotypes that were shared by all four sorted-subset donors, the non-shared clonotypes turned out to have lower generation probabilities.

The clonotype originates from a man younger than 30 in good health. Some clones in this sample may be carry-over from other donors' samples. The sequencing sample was made of naive CD4+ T cells from PBMCs. Subset here: CD45RA+ positively selected.

The CDR3 spells CASSQDSQETQYF. CDR3 coding DNA: TGTGCCAGCAGCCAGGACTCGCAAGAGACCCAGTACTTC. V and J are TRBV11-3 and TRBJ2-5, with a tentative D call TRBD2 (5 bases). The CDR3 runs 13 residues. Germline V gene sequence: CDR1 SGHNT, CDR2 YENEEA. The V end lost 5 bases, the J end lost 2 bases, and 9 bases lay between the germline ends. Filled out from reference TRBV11-3 and TRBJ2-5, the complete variable domain reads EAGVVQSPRYKIIEKKQPVAFWCNPISGHNTLYWYLQNLGQGPELLIRYENEEAVDDSQLPKDRFSAERLKGVDSTLKIQPAELGDSAVYLCASSQDSQETQYFGPGTRLLVL.